Listed below are T cell receptor beta chains from one sample, sequenced in a study of T cells after yellow fever vaccination. TCRdb called the 5' RACE reads again in MiXCR, with one record for every CDR3 protein. The sample has roughly 94,000 distinct CDR3 sequences, almost 9% seen once. Sequenced material: CD8+ T cells not binding an NS4B(214-222) dextramer, sorted from PBMCs, taken around 16 days after the first yellow fever vaccination. These receptors all stem from a man aged 18 to 30 who received the YFV17D yellow fever vaccine. The CDR3 runs from the conserved cysteine through the conserved F or W. Each record gives: clone size, V gene, J gene, D gene, CDR3 DNA, CDR3 protein. The D gene is left open where the match is weak. The size entry is marked missing in some rows and otherwise reads once, few, many or a size class.

few	TRBV27	TRBJ1-6	.	TGTGCCAGCAGCCGAGGGGTCCTGAATTCACCCCTCCACTTT	CASSRGVLNSPLHF
.	TRBV27	TRBJ2-2	.	TGTGCCAGTCGATCCGGGACGCAGTACACCGGGGAGCTGTTTTTT	CASRSGTQYTGELFF
.	TRBV4-3	TRBJ2-1	.	TGCGCCAGCAGCCTGACTGGAGGCCGGTACAATGAGCAGTTCTTC	CASSLTGGRYNEQFF
many	TRBV5-6	TRBJ2-1	.	TGTGCCAGCAGTAGCTGGGCCAACTCCTACAATGAGCAGTTCTTC	CASSSWANSYNEQFF
.	TRBV7-8	TRBJ1-1	.	TGTGCCAGCAGCGTACGGGGACTGCCTGAATTCTTT	CASSVRGLPEFF
few	TRBV4-1	TRBJ2-2	.	TGCGCCAGCAGCCAGAGGGTGGACGTGGACACCGGGGAGCTGTTTTTT	CASSQRVDVDTGELFF
.	TRBV13	TRBJ2-1	.	TGTGCCAGCAGCCGAGGAACAAACAGGGGAGGATTCAATGAGCAGTTCTTC	CASSRGTNRGGFNEQFF
many	TRBV29-1	TRBJ2-1	.	TGCAGCGTTGAGGGGGGAAATGAGCAGTTCTTC	CSVEGGNEQFF
few	TRBV6-1	TRBJ2-2	.	TGTGCCAGCAGAGTTACAGGGTCCACCGGGGAGCTGTTTTTT	CASRVTGSTGELFF
.	TRBV7-7	TRBJ2-1	TRBD1	TGTGCCAGCAGCGTGGGGACAGGGGATGAGCAGTTCTTC	CASSVGTGDEQFF
few	TRBV6-5	TRBJ2-3	TRBD1	TGTGCCAGCAGTTACCGGGACAGGGAGACAGATACGCAGTATTTT	CASSYRDRETDTQYF
few	TRBV7-2	TRBJ2-1	.	TGTGCCAGCAGCTGGGGGGGCCGGTACAATGAGCAGTTCTTC	CASSWGGRYNEQFF
.	TRBV9	TRBJ2-1	TRBD1	TGTGCCAGCAGCGCCCCGGGACAGGAGAAACCGCAGTTCTTC	CASSAPGQEKPQFF
.	TRBV7-3	TRBJ2-1	TRBD2	TGTGCCAGCAGCCCCTCCCAGCGGGGGCTATACAATGAGCAGTTCTTC	CASSPSQRGLYNEQFF
many	TRBV4-1	TRBJ1-2	.	TGCGCCAGCAGGTCCGGGACAACGAACTATGGCTACACCTTC	CASRSGTTNYGYTF
.	TRBV30	TRBJ2-5	.	TGTGCCTGGAGTGTACGGGCTGGCGTCGACGAGACCCAGTACTTC	CAWSVRAGVDETQYF
.	TRBV11-2	TRBJ2-3	TRBD2	TGTGCCAGCAGCTTAGCTCCACTAGCGGGTGGCCCAGATACGCAGTATTTT	CASSLAPLAGGPDTQYF